The rows below give T cell receptor beta chains drawn from one sample of a study of blood T cell repertoires in COVID-19. Produced via immunoSEQ multiplex PCR; TCRdb's table is partial and in-frame only. The sample has 200,000 to 250,000 clones, 70% to 90% seen once. What was sequenced was peripheral blood. These receptors all come from a woman between 40 and 55 years old who had recovered from COVID-19. The CDR3 runs from the conserved cysteine through the conserved F or W. Each record gives: CDR3 length, J gene, V gene, clone size, D gene, CDR3 protein, CDR3 DNA. D genes are given only for firm matches. The size of a clone is reported for some rows only, either as once, few or many, or as a class for expanded clones.

13,TRBJ1-5,TRBV30,few,-,CAWSVQGLVTQHF,TGTGCCTGGAGTGTACAGGGCCTGGTAACCCAGCATTTT
15,TRBJ1-1,TRBV9,-,TRBD1,CASSARGQANTEAFF,TGTGCCAGCAGCGCGAGGGGACAGGCGAACACTGAAGCTTTCTTT
16,TRBJ2-3,TRBV4-3,-,TRBD2,CASSQLAGGQTDTQYF,TGCGCCAGCAGCCAATTAGCGGGGGGGCAAACAGATACGCAGTATTTT
15,TRBJ1-2,TRBV7-9,-,TRBD1,CASRPGTGEPYGYTF,TGTGCCAGCAGACCAGGGACAGGAGAACCCTATGGCTACACCTTC
15,TRBJ2-5,TRBV4-2,once,-,CASSQARGGQETQYF,TGTGCCAGCAGCCAAGCGAGAGGAGGACAAGAGACCCAGTACTTC
13,TRBJ2-5,TRBV7-3,once,-,CASSSDNQETQYF,TGTGCCAGCAGCTCGGACAACCAAGAGACCCAGTACTTC
12,TRBJ2-7,TRBV12-3/TRBV12-4,-,TRBD2,CASRRTSEGQYF,TGTGCCAGCAGACGGACTAGCGAGGGGCAGTACTTC
15,TRBJ2-7,TRBV19,-,-,CASSIRQGGSYEQYF,TGTGCCAGTAGTATCAGGCAGGGCGGTTCCTACGAGCAGTACTTC
14,TRBJ2-5,TRBV7-2,-,TRBD2,CASSGEGGSETQYF,TGTGCCAGCAGCGGTGAGGGAGGGTCAGAGACCCAGTACTTC
16,TRBJ2-5,TRBV30,-,TRBD2,CAWEGTSGTIQETQYF,TGTGCCTGGGAGGGGACTAGCGGGACAATACAAGAGACCCAGTACTTC
15,TRBJ1-3,TRBV4-3,-,-,CASSHLGSSGNTIYF,TGCGCCAGCAGCCATTTAGGGAGCTCTGGAAACACCATATATTTT
16,TRBJ1-6,TRBV6-5,-,-,CASSYGEGANNSPLHF,TGTGCCAGCAGTTACGGGGAAGGGGCAAATAATTCACCCCTCCACTTT
12,TRBJ1-3,TRBV5-8,-,-,CASWRGSDTIYF,TGTGCCAGCTGGCGGGGGTCGGACACCATATATTTT
14,TRBJ2-1,TRBV30,-,TRBD2,CAWTGGAEYNEQFF,TGTGCCTGGACCGGGGGGGCGGAATACAATGAGCAGTTCTTC
11,TRBJ2-7,TRBV6-2/TRBV6-3,-,-,CASSWLEEQYF,TGTGCCAGCAGTTGGTTGGAGGAGCAGTACTTC
15,TRBJ2-7,TRBV9,few,TRBD2,CASSGFAALAGEQYF,TGTGCCAGCAGCGGTTTTGCGGCACTAGCGGGGGAGCAGTACTTC
16,TRBJ2-1,TRBV2,-,TRBD1,CASSSSGTGFYNEQFF,TGTGCCAGCAGCTCCTCGGGGACAGGATTCTACAATGAGCAGTTCTTC
14,TRBJ1-1,TRBV7-3,-,-,CASRKTAEVTEAFF,TGTGCCAGCAGGAAAACAGCTGAAGTCACTGAAGCTTTCTTT
14,TRBJ1-1,TRBV7-2,-,-,CASSLRGGGTEAFF,TGTGCCAGCAGTTTGCGGGGTGGGGGGACTGAAGCTTTCTTT
12,TRBJ2-1,TRBV7-2,once,TRBD2,CASSPTSAEQFF,TGTGCCAGCAGCCCGACTAGCGCGGAGCAGTTCTTC
17,TRBJ2-5,TRBV4-3,-,TRBD2,CASSQLSSGGLQETQYF,TGCGCCAGCAGCCAACTATCTAGCGGGGGGTTACAAGAGACCCAGTACTTC
13,TRBJ2-7,TRBV5-6,-,-,CASSYDSSYEQYF,TGTGCCAGCAGCTACGACAGTTCCTACGAGCAGTACTTC
13,TRBJ1-5,TRBV19,once,-,CASTREGVQPQHF,TGTGCCAGTACCCGTGAGGGGGTGCAGCCCCAGCATTTT
16,TRBJ2-7,TRBV11-2,few,-,CASSLGGLAGAYEQYF,TGTGCCAGCAGCTTAGGAGGGCTGGCGGGCGCCTACGAGCAGTACTTC
15,TRBJ2-7,TRBV5-6,-,TRBD1,CASSSDRTGLDEQYF,TGTGCCAGCAGCTCAGACAGGACAGGGTTGGACGAGCAGTACTTC
15,TRBJ2-1,TRBV24-1,-,TRBD2,CATSDLTGGNNEQFF,TGTGCCACCAGTGATTTAACGGGGGGAAACAATGAGCAGTTCTTC
17,TRBJ2-2,TRBV19,-,TRBD2,CASRARGLAGDTGELFF,TGTGCCAGTAGGGCTAGGGGACTAGCGGGGGACACCGGGGAGCTGTTTTTT
15,TRBJ2-1,TRBV11-1,-,TRBD2,CASSYSGGAYNEQFF,TGTGCCAGCAGCTATAGCGGGGGGGCCTACAATGAGCAGTTCTTC
12,TRBJ1-1,TRBV6-5,once,TRBD1,CASSPTGIGAFF,TGTGCCAGCAGTCCGACAGGGATAGGAGCTTTCTTT
13,TRBJ1-2,TRBV12-3/TRBV12-4,-,TRBD1,CASSLRGNYGYTF,TGTGCCAGCAGCCTCAGGGGGAACTATGGCTACACCTTC
16,TRBJ2-1,TRBV27,-,TRBD2,CASSLYGGAPYNEQFF,TGTGCCAGCAGTTTATACGGGGGGGCTCCCTACAATGAGCAGTTCTTC
13,TRBJ2-3,TRBV28,-,-,CASSFPGTDTQYF,TGTGCCAGCAGTTTCCCGGGCACAGATACGCAGTATTTT
16,TRBJ2-3,TRBV7-8,-,-,CASSLRVRQGTDTQYF,TGTGCCAGCAGCTTACGGGTGAGACAGGGCACAGATACGCAGTATTTT
12,TRBJ2-7,TRBV6-5,-,-,CASLDSSYEQYF,TGTGCCAGTTTGGACAGCTCCTACGAGCAGTACTTC
15,TRBJ2-5,TRBV5-4,-,TRBD1,CASSIRQGWVETQYF,TGTGCCAGCAGCATACGACAGGGTTGGGTCGAGACCCAGTACTTC
16,TRBJ2-3,TRBV4-3,-,TRBD2,CASSHAGRGGTDTQYF,TGCGCCAGCAGCCATGCGGGCCGGGGGGGCACAGATACGCAGTATTTT
12,TRBJ2-1,TRBV11-2,-,-,CASSLGTFEQFF,TGTGCCAGCAGCTTGGGGACTTTTGAGCAGTTCTTC
14,TRBJ1-2,TRBV5-6,-,TRBD1,CASSLQGILYGYTF,TGTGCCAGCAGCTTACAGGGGATCCTCTATGGCTACACCTTC
15,TRBJ2-7,TRBV11-3,-,-,CASSTRQDFSYEQYF,TGTGCCAGCAGCACAAGACAGGATTTCTCCTACGAGCAGTACTTC
16,TRBJ2-7,TRBV11-3,-,TRBD2,CASSQTDQREGNEQYF,TGTGCCAGCAGCCAGACTGATCAGCGGGAGGGTAACGAGCAGTACTTC
19,TRBJ2-1,TRBV15,-,TRBD2,CATSRDGGTSGSRLGEQFF,TGTGCCACCAGCAGAGATGGGGGGACTAGCGGGAGCCGTTTGGGTGAGCAGTTCTTC
15,TRBJ2-3,TRBV7-3,-,-,CASSQGGKSTDTQYF,TGTGCCAGCAGCCAGGGAGGTAAATCAACAGATACGCAGTATTTT
15,TRBJ2-2,TRBV5-3,-,TRBD1,CARSHRDSYTGELFF,TGTGCCAGAAGCCACCGGGACAGCTATACCGGGGAGCTGTTTTTT
16,TRBJ1-3,TRBV7-2,-,-,CASSVRDMSSGNTIYF,TGTGCCAGCAGCGTCCGGGACATGAGCTCTGGAAACACCATATATTTT
15,TRBJ2-2,TRBV14,-,-,CASSQVAAGSGELFF,TGTGCCAGCAGCCAAGTTGCGGCAGGGTCCGGGGAGCTGTTTTTT
15,TRBJ1-4,TRBV2,-,-,CASGRGGPANEKLFF,TGTGCCAGCGGGCGCGGAGGACCCGCAAATGAAAAACTGTTTTTT